This TCR beta chain was sequenced for a study of OX40 agonist ivuxolimab in advanced cancers. A note on the overall study: The costimulatory receptor OX40 (CD134) was targeted by ivuxolimab, a fully human IgG2 agonistic monoclonal antibody. Intravenous ivuxolimab was administered to patients every 2 weeks at six dose levels: 0.01, 0.1, 0.3, 1.5, 3 and 10 mg/kg. Of the roughly 50 dose-escalation patients, hepatocellular carcinoma was present in approximately 20, melanoma in roughly 15, renal cell carcinoma in 9 and head and neck cancer in 9. In the dose-escalation cohort, 82.7% of patients were male, and the mean age was roughly 60 years, with a range of about 20 to 90. Prior anti-PD-1, anti-PD-L1 or anti-CTLA-4 therapy was permitted, and approximately 40% of dose-escalation patients had received checkpoint inhibitors. Three dose-escalation patients achieved partial responses, one with hepatocellular carcinoma and two with cutaneous melanoma. The purpose of peripheral TCRbeta sequencing was to test whether ivuxolimab changed TCR sequence diversity and led to clonal T-cell expansion. The monotherapy dose-escalation portion (N = 52 patients) of the phase I ivuxolimab trial is reported in the paper.

CDR1 and CDR2, looked up from the germline V gene, are MGHDK and SYGVNS. At the junction V is shortened by 6 bases and J by 8 bases, with 8 bases in between. The cysteine opens and the phenylalanine closes a CDR3 of 12 amino acids. Of the read, only the CDR3 DNA is kept; its 36 bases are in frame from base 1. Here is what the overall study found, with its caveats: The antigen specificity of the peripheral T cells that underwent clonal expansion was not determined. In the 0.1-3.0 mg/kg groups, partial responders were among the patients with the lowest normalized peripheral clonal expansion, particularly in CD8+ T cells. After ivuxolimab, more expanded clones were found on average in CD8+ T cells than in CD4+ T cells. At doses from 0.1 to 3.0 mg/kg, clonal expansion was seen in both CD4+ and CD8+ blood T cells between baseline and week 6. Low levels of normalized T-cell clonal expansion were also seen in some patients who did not respond.

Genomic DNA was isolated from the sorted cells so that the TCRbeta CDR3 region could be sequenced. TCRbeta CDR3 regions were sequenced using the immunoSEQ Assay. TCRdb obtained this table from immuneACCESS and retained in-frame rearrangements with V and J assigned. These tables miss some clones; where compared with another copy, unresolved V genes account for less than half of the shortfall, and the remainder is unexplained. The sample has 78,000 or so clones on record, 80% to 95% of them singletons. 8.5% to 10% of the sample goes to the ten largest clones. Patients with a history of autoimmune disease or receiving systemic immunosuppression were excluded from the trial. Peripheral blood for TCR sequencing was collected from all dose cohorts at baseline, on cycle 4 day 1, and on cycle 7 day 1. Samples came from an open-label, multicenter, first-in-human phase I dose-escalation trial of ivuxolimab. Adults with locally advanced or metastatic melanoma, renal cell carcinoma, hepatocellular carcinoma or head and neck squamous cell carcinoma were enrolled in the trial. Before TCR sequencing, CD4+ T cells and CD8+ T cells were sorted from peripheral blood as separate populations.

Concerning this clone itself: The antigen it binds to is not known. The input lacks base qualities; no much larger clone sits a single base away.

This receptor was taken from an adult with an advanced solid tumor such as melanoma, head and neck, liver or kidney cancer. In this chain, TRBV25-1 is recombined with TRBJ1-6; there is no confident call for the D gene. The material was CD4+ or CD8+ T cells sorted from blood, obtained in a trial of the OX40 agonist ivuxolimab. CDR3 protein: CASRNLDSPLHF. The sequence in DNA is TGTGCCAGCAGGAATCTGGATTCACCCCTCCACTTT.